Listed below are T cell receptor beta chains from one sample, sequenced in a study of shared clonotypes between healthy human individuals. TCRdb keeps only in-frame clones here, not all; method: immunoSEQ multiplex PCR. The sample has 660,000 or so clones; roughly 95% are singletons. The sample consisted of naive CD8+ T cells sorted from blood. The receptors come from a woman aged 25 to 39 in good health. Each CDR3 is given with its conserved first and last residue.

>TRBJ2-1|TRBV5-4
CASSLMNEQFF
>TRBJ2-7|TRBV14
CASSQATSESYEQYF
>TRBJ2-1|TRBV6-5
CASSSQGGEQFF
>TRBJ1-2|TRBV19
CASSPAGGAFYGYTF
>TRBJ1-1|TRBV6-1
CASTIRGTKNTEAFF
>TRBJ2-5|TRBV7-8
CATQLYETQYF
>TRBJ2-7|TRBV20-1
CSARTSAEQYF
>TRBJ2-7|TRBV9
CASSVAQGSSYEQYF
>TRBJ1-1|TRBV6-5
CASSYHGDGYEAFF
>TRBJ2-1|TRBV7-9
CASSPTSGMDEQFF
>TRBJ1-5|TRBV5-1
CASSYWQGGQPQHF
>TRBJ2-5|TRBV28
CASSLGNSETQYF
>TRBJ2-1|TRBV6-6
CASSEAGGINEQFF